This TCR beta chain derives from a study of shared clonotypes between healthy human individuals. Worth noting for this clone: Its antigen is still unknown.

Study-wide results and limits: Larger estimated richness was generally seen in naive subsets than in memory subsets. Depth was large, yet rarefaction showed that sorted-subset sequencing was incomplete.

Generated by immunoSEQ multiplex PCR, the TCRdb table keeps only in-frame clones and is missing some. Of some 2,100,000 clones in the sample, about 94% were seen once. Trimming left V 1 base short and J 10 bases short, with 11 bases between. This CDR3 has 13 residues. Per germline, CDR1 MGHRA and CDR2 YSYEKL. This rearrangement joins TRBV4-1 to TRBJ2-1; either TRBD1 or TRBD2 may supply D (5 bases each). The TCR originated in a man aged 18-30 years in good health. The specimen sequenced was naive CD4+ T cells sorted from blood. Subset given: CD45RA+ positively selected. For the CDR3, the DNA is TGCGCCAGCAGCCAAGGTTGGGACCAGGAGCAGTTCTTC. Its protein product is CASSQGWDQEQFF.